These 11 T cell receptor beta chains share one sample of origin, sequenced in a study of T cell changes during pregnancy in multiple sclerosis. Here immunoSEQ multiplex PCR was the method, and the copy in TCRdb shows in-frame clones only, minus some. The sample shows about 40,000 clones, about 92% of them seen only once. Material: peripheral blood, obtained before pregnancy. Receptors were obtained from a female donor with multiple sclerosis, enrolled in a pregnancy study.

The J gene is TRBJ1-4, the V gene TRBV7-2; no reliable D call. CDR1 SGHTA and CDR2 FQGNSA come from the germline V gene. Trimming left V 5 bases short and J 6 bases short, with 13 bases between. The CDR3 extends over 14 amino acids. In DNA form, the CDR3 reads TGTGCCAGCAGCCCTGGCCCCATCGATGAAAAACTGTTTTTT. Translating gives CASSPGPIDEKLFF.

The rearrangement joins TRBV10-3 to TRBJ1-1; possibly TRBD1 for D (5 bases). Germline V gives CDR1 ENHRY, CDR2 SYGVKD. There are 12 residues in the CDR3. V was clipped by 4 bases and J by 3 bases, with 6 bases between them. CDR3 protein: CAISGGDTEAFF. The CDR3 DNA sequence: TGTGCCATCAGTGGGGGGGACACTGAAGCTTTCTTT.

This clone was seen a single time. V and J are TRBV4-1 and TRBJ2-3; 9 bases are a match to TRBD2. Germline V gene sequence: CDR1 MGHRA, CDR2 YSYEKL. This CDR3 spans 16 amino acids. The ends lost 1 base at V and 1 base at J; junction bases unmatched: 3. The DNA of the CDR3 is TGCGCCAGCAGCCAAGCGGCGGGGGGGGGCACAGATACGCAGTATTTT. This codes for CASSQAAGGGTDTQYF.

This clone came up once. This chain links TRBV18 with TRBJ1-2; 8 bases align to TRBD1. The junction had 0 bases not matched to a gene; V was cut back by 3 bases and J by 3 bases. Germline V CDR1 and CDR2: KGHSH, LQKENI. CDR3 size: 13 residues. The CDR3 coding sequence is TGTGCCAGCTCACCGACAGGGGACTATGGCTACACCTTC. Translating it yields CASSPTGDYGYTF.

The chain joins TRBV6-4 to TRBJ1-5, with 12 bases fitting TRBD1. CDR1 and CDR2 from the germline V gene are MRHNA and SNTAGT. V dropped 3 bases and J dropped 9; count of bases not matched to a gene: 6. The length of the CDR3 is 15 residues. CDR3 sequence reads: CASSERDRGQGPQHF. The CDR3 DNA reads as TGTGCCAGCAGTGAGCGGGACAGGGGGCAGGGGCCCCAGCATTTT.

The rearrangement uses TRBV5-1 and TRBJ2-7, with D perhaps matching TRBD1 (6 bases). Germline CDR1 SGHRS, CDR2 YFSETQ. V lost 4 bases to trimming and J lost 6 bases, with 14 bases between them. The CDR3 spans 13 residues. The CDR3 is CASSDTGYGEQYF. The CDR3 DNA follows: TGCGCCAGCAGCGATACAGGGTACGGCGAGCAGTACTTC.

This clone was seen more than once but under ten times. As DNA, the CDR3 is TGTGCCAGCAGCCAAGCTGACAGGGCCACCTACAATGAGCAGTTCTTC. This encodes CASSQADRATYNEQFF. V is TRBV4-2 and J is TRBJ2-1; 7 bases align to TRBD1. V dropped 1 base and J dropped 2; count of bases not matched to a gene: 5. CDR1 LGHNA and CDR2 YNFKEQ come from the germline V gene. CDR3 size: 16 residues.

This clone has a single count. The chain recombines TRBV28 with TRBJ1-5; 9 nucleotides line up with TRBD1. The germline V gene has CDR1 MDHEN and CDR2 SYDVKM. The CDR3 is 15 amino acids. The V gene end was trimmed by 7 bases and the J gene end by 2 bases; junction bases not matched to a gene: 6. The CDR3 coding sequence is TGTGCCAGCACCCTGGGGGACAGGGGCAATCAGCCCCAGCATTTT. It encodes CASTLGDRGNQPQHF.

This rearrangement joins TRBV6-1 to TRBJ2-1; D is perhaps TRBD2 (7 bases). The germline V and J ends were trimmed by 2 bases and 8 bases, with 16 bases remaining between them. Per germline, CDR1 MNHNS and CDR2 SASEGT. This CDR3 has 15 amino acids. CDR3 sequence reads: CASSESAGEGDEQFF. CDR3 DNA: TGTGCCAGCAGTGAAAGTGCGGGAGAGGGGGATGAGCAGTTCTTC.

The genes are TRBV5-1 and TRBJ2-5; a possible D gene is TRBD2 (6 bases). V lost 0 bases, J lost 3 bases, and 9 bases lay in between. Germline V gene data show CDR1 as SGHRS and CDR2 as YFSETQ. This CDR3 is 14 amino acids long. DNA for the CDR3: TGCGCCAGCAGCTTGGGAGGCGGGGAAGAGACCCAGTACTTC. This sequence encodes CASSLGGGEETQYF.

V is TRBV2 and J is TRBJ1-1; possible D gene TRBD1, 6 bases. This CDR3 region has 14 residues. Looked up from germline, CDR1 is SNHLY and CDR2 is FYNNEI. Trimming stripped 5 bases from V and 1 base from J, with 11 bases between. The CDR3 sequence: CASSYREGNTEAFF. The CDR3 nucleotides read TGTGCCAGCAGTTACAGGGAGGGGAACACTGAAGCTTTCTTT.